The 14 T cell receptor beta chains in this list originate from one sample, sequenced in a study of T cell repertoires in cytomegalovirus infection. In TCRdb, the reads were re-called with MiXCR into one record per CDR3 protein. The table shows 150,000 or so distinct CDR3 sequences, with roughly 32% occurring only once. Antigen specificity for these receptors is unknown. The sequencing here drew on CD8+ T cells from cultured PBMCs, taken from culture after CMV antigen stimulation. Every receptor here comes from a human donor in good health (CMV status not recorded). Some clones in this sample may be carry-over from other donors' samples.

This clonotype was counted at least ten times. This chain uses TRBV7-6 with TRBJ2-1; 10 bases line up with TRBD1. Germline V gene sequence: CDR1 SGHVS, CDR2 FNYEAQ. This CDR3 has 14 amino acids. The junction had 2 bases not matched to a gene; V was cut back by 3 bases and J by 6 bases. CDR3 nucleotides: TGTGCCAGCAGCTTCGGGACAGGGGTCAATGAGCAGTTCTTC. This codes for CASSFGTGVNEQFF. Filled out from reference TRBV7-6 and TRBJ2-1, the complete variable domain reads GAGVSQSPRYKVTKRGQDVALRCDPISGHVSLYWYRQALGQGPEFLTYFNYEAQQDKSGLPNDRFSAERPEGSISTLTIQRTEQRDSAMYRCASSFGTGVNEQFFGPGTRLTVL.

The genes are TRBV25-1 and TRBJ1-1; D gene uncertain. The CDR3 spans 14 residues. Trimming left V 4 bases short and J 5 bases short, with 14 bases between. The germline V gene has CDR1 MGHDK and CDR2 SYGVNS. In DNA form, the CDR3 reads TGTGCCAGCAGTGGATTGGGCGTGGTAACTGAAGCTTTCTTT. Translation: CASSGLGVVTEAFF.

This clonotype was seen more than once but under ten times. This chain connects TRBV6-2 or TRBV6-3 to TRBJ2-7; 9 bases agree with TRBD1. V dropped 0 bases and J dropped 3; count of bases not matched to a gene: 6. The germline V gene encodes CDR1 MNHEY and CDR2 SVGEGT. The CDR3 has 16 residues. The CDR3 loop reads CASSYSPGQGNYEQYF. CDR3 nucleotide sequence: TGTGCCAGCAGTTACTCCCCGGGACAGGGAAACTACGAGCAGTACTTC.

At least ten counts were recorded for this clonotype. The chain uses TRBV10-3 and TRBJ2-5, with 10 bases aligning to TRBD2. CDR1 is ENHRY and CDR2 is SYGVKD in the germline V gene. The V segment lost 6 bases and the J segment 2 bases; nucleotides outside the gene matches: 3. The CDR3 has 14 amino acids. This CDR3 is CAIRPSGGQETQYF. CDR3 sequence (DNA): TGTGCCATCAGGCCTAGCGGGGGACAAGAGACCCAGTACTTC.

This clonotype has ten or more counts. V is TRBV28 and J is TRBJ1-6; 11 positions agree with TRBD1. J was trimmed by 4 bases and V by 8 bases; bases with no gene match: 7. The CDR3 loop spans 16 amino acids. The germline V gene has CDR1 MDHEN and CDR2 SYDVKM. The CDR3 nucleotides read TGTGCCAGCGAGACCGGGACAGGGGGTTATAATTCACCCCTCCACTTT. It codes for CASETGTGGYNSPLHF.

The chain is built from TRBV19 and TRBJ2-3, with 7 bases matching TRBD1. Losses at the gene ends were 9 bases for V and 0 bases for J; bases not matched to a gene: 9. This CDR3 spans 15 amino acids. Germline V gene sequence: CDR1 LNHDA, CDR2 SQIVND (reference sequence). CDR3 amino acids: CASRDRGLSTDTQYF. The CDR3 DNA is TGTGCCAGCAGGGATAGGGGGCTCAGCACAGATACGCAGTATTTT.

This clonotype turned up a few times. This sequence joins TRBV20-1 and TRBJ2-5, with TRBD2 matching over 9 bases. This CDR3 contains 14 residues. V was clipped by 6 bases and J by 5 bases; unmatched bases: 10. CDR1 and CDR2 (germline): DFQATT, SNEGSKA (reference sequence). The CDR3 coding sequence is TGCAGTGCCTGGGTCGGCGGGGGGGTGGAGACCCAGTACTTC. Residues: CSAWVGGGVETQYF.

The rearrangement joins TRBV29-1 to TRBJ2-7; possibly TRBD1 for D (6 bases). V gave up 6 bases and J gave up 0 bases, with 15 bases separating them. This CDR3 spans 14 amino acids. Germline V gives CDR1 SQVTM, CDR2 ANQGSEA. The DNA of the CDR3 is TGCAGCGTCCAGGGGACGGGGAGCTCCTACGAGCAGTACTTC. This sequence encodes CSVQGTGSSYEQYF.

The sample holds a few counts of this clonotype. The rearrangement links TRBV11-2 to TRBJ2-1; no firm D call. In germline, CDR1 is SGHAT, CDR2 FQNNGV. V was trimmed by 10 bases and J by 5 bases, leaving 6 bases between them. The CDR3 extends over 10 amino acids. The DNA of the CDR3 is TGTGCCACTGCAAACAATGAGCAGTTCTTC. Amino acids: CATANNEQFF.

This clonotype came up a few times. The chain combines TRBV20-1 with TRBJ1-5, with D possibly matching TRBD1 (5 bases). CDR1 and CDR2 (germline): DFQATT, SNEGSKA (reference sequence). The CDR3 covers 14 residues. The ends were cut back, 8 bases at V and 2 bases at J, with 16 bases in the middle. CDR3: CSTMRGGGNQPQHF. In DNA, the CDR3 is TGCAGTACGATGAGGGGAGGAGGCAATCAGCCCCAGCATTTT.

The chain employs TRBV12-3 or TRBV12-4 and TRBJ1-2, with 8 bases fitting TRBD1. The CDR3 length is 14 residues. V lost 3 bases, J lost 3 bases, and 3 bases stayed unmatched. The CDR3 here is CASSLTGVYYGYTF. CDR3 nucleotide sequence: TGTGCCAGCAGTTTGACAGGGGTCTACTATGGCTACACCTTC.

The chain links TRBV20-1 to TRBJ1-2; D unclear. From germline, CDR1 is DFQATT and CDR2 SNEGSKA (reference sequence). This CDR3 comprises 15 residues. The V and J ends lost 4 bases and 5 bases respectively, with 20 bases between them. CDR3 DNA sequence: TGCAGTGCTACCAAGGAAAGCTCTCCTTTTTATGGCTACACCTTC. Its translation: CSATKESSPFYGYTF.

There are a few counts of this clonotype. This rearrangement joins TRBV19 to TRBJ2-5, with 9 bases fitting TRBD1. The length of the CDR3 is 15 residues. The germline V gene encodes CDR1 LNHDA and CDR2 SQIVND (reference sequence). V shed 7 bases, J shed 5 bases, and the junction held 11 bases outside the gene matches. This CDR3 is CASTPGTGYVETQYF. The CDR3 bases are TGTGCCAGTACCCCCGGGACAGGGTACGTTGAGACCCAGTACTTC.

The chain uses TRBV2 and TRBJ2-7; D unclear. Looked up from germline, CDR1 is SNHLY and CDR2 is FYNNEI. Trimming removed 10 bases from V and 4 bases from J, with 14 bases in between. This CDR3 has 12 residues. The CDR3 loop is CATYGRQYEQYF. The CDR3, as DNA: TGTGCCACCTACGGCCGTCAATACGAGCAGTACTTC.